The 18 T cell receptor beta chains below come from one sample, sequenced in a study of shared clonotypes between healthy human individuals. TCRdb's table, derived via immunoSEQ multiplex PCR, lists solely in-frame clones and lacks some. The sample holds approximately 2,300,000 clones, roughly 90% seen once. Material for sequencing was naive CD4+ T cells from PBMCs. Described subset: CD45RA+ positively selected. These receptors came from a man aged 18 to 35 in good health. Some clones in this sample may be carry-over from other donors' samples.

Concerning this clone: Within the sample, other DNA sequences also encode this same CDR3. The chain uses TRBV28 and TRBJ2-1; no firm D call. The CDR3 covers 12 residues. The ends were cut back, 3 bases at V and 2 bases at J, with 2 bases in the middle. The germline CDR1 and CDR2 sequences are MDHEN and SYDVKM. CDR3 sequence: CASSFPYNEQFF. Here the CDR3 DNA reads TGTGCCAGCAGTTTCCCCTACAATGAGCAGTTCTTC.

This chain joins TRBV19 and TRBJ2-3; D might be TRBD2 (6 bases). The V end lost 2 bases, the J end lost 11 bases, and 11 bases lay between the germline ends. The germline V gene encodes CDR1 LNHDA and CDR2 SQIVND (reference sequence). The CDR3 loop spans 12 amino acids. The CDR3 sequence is CASSIQEGRQYF. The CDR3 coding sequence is TGTGCCAGTAGTATACAGGAGGGTAGGCAGTATTTT.

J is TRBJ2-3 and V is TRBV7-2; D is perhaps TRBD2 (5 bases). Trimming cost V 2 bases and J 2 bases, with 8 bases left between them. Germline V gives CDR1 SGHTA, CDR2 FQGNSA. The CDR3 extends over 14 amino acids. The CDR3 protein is CASSLRTYTDTQYF. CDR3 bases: TGTGCCAGCAGCTTAAGGACTTACACAGATACGCAGTATTTT.

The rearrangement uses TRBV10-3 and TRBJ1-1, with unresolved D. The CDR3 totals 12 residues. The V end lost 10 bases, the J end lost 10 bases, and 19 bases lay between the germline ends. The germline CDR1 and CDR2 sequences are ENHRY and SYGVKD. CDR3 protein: CATGSVGRTAFF. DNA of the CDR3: TGTGCCACTGGGAGTGTCGGGCGTACAGCTTTCTTT.

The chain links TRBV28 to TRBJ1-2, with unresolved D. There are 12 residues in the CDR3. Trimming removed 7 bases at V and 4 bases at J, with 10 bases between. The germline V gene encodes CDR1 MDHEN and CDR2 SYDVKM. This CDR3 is CASNSAVYGYTF. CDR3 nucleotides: TGTGCCAGCAACTCGGCGGTCTATGGCTACACCTTC.

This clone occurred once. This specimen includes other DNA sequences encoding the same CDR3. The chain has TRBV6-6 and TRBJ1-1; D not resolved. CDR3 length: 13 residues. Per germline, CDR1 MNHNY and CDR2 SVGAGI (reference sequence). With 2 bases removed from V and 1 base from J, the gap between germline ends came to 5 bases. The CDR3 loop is CASSYARNTEAFF. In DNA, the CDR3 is TGTGCCAGCAGTTACGCCCGGAACACTGAAGCTTTCTTT.

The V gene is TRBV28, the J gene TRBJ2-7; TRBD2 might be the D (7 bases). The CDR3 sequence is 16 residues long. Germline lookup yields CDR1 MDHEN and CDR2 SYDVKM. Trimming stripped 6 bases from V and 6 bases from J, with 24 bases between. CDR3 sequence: CASSRRSGTTGGEQYF. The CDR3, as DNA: TGTGCCAGCAGCCGGCGGAGCGGGACAACCGGGGGCGAGCAGTACTTC.

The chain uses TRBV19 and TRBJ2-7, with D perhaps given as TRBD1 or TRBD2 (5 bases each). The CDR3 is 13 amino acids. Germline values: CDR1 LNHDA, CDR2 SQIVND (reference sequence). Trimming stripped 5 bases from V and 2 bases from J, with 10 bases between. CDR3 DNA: TGTGCCAGTAGTGTACGGGGCACCTACGAGCAGTACTTC. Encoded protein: CASSVRGTYEQYF.

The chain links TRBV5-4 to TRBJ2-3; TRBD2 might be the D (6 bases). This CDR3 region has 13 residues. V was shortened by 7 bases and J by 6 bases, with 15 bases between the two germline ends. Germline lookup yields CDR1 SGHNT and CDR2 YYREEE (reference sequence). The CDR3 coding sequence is TGTGCCAGCCAGACAAGCGGAGGGGATACGCAGTATTTT. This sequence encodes CASQTSGGDTQYF.

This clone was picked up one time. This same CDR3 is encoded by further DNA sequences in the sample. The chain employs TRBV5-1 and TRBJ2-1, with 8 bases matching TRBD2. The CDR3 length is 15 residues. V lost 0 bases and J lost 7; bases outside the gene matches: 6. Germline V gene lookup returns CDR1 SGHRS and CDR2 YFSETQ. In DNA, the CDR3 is TGCGCCAGCAGCTTGGCGGCGGGAGGTGAGAATGAGCAGTTCTTC. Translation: CASSLAAGGENEQFF.

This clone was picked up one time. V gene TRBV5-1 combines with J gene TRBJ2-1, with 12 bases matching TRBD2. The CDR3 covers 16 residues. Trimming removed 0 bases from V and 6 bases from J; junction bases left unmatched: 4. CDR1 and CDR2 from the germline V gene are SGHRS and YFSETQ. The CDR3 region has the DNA TGCGCCAGCAGCTTGGCCACTAGCGGGAGGATCAATGAGCAGTTCTTC. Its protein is CASSLATSGRINEQFF.

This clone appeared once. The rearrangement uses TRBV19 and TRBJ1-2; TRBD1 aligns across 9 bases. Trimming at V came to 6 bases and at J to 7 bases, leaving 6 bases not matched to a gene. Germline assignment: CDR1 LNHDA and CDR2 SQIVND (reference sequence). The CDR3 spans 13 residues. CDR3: CASRRQGVGGYTF. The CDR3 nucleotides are TGTGCCAGTAGAAGACAGGGGGTTGGTGGCTACACCTTC.

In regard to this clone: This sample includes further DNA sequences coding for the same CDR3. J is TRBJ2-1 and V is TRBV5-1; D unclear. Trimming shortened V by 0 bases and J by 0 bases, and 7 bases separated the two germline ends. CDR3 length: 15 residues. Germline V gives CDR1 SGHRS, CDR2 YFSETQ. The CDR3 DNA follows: TGCGCCAGCAGCTTGGTTGCGTCCTCCTACAATGAGCAGTTCTTC. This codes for CASSLVASSYNEQFF.

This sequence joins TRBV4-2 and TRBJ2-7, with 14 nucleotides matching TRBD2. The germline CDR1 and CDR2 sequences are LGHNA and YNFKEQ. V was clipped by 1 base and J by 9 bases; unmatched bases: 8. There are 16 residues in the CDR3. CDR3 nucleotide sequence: TGTGCCAGCAGCCAAGCCCTGGGACTAGCGGGAGTGGGGCAGTACTTC. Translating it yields CASSQALGLAGVGQYF.

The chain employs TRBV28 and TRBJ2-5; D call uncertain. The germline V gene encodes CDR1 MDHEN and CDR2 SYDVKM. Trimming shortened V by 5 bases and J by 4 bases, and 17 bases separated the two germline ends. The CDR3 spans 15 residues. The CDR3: CASSPVGWVGETQYF. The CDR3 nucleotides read TGTGCCAGCAGTCCCGTCGGGTGGGTCGGAGAGACCCAGTACTTC.

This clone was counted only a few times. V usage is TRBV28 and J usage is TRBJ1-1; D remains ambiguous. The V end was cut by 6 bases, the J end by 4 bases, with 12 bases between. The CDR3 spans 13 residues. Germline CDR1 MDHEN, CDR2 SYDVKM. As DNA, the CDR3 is TGTGCCAGCAGACCCCAGGCTTCCACTGAAGCTTTCTTT. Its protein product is CASRPQASTEAFF.

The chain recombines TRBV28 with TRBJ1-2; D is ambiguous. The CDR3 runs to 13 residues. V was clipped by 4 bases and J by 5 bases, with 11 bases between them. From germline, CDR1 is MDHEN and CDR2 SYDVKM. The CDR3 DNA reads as TGTGCCAGCAGTTCCCCCGTGCCGTATGGCTACACCTTC. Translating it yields CASSSPVPYGYTF.

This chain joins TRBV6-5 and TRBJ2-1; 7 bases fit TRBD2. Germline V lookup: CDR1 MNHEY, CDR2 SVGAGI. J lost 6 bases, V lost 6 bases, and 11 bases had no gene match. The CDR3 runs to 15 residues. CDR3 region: CASRLDGGSSNEQFF. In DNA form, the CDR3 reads TGTGCCAGCAGGCTCGATGGCGGGAGTTCCAATGAGCAGTTCTTC.